The present TCR beta chain was sequenced within a study of shared clonotypes between healthy human individuals. Across the whole study: A couple of women and a few men aged 18 to 49 served as donors.

TCRdb keeps only in-frame clones here, not all; method: immunoSEQ multiplex PCR. The sample lists around 2.5 million clones; approximately 93% were seen once. V was cut by 3 bases and J by 2 bases, with 9 bases left in between. This CDR3 comprises 13 residues. Germline V gene sequence: CDR1 SQVTM, CDR2 ANQGSEA. All donors were Caucasian adults living in Nashville, Tennessee. The V gene is TRBV29-1, the J gene TRBJ2-3; D is unresolved. Sequenced: naive CD4+ T cells from PBMCs. Described subset: CD45RA+ positively selected. This sequence originates from a man younger than 30 in good health. Some clones in this sample may be carry-over from other donors' samples. The CDR3, as DNA: TGCAGCGTTGATGAGAGCAACACAGATACGCAGTATTTT. Residues: CSVDESNTDTQYF.